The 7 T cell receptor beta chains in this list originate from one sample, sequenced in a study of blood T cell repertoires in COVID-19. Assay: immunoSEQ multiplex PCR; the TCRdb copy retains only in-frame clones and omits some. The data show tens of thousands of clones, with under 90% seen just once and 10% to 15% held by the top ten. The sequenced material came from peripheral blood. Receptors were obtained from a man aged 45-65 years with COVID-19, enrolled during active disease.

CDR3: CSVREGKNSYEQYF. CDR3 nucleotides: TGCAGCGTTCGGGAGGGGAAAAACTCCTACGAGCAGTACTTC. This chain connects TRBV29-1 to TRBJ2-7; 8 nucleotides align to TRBD2. The CDR3 has 14 amino acids. Germline CDR1 is SQVTM and CDR2 is ANQGSEA. Unmatched junction bases numbered 6, after V lost 5 bases and J lost 0 bases.

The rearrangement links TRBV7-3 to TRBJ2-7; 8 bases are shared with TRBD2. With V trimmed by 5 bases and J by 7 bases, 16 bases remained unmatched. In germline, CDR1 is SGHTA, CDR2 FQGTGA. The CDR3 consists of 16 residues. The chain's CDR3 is CASSPHGRAGYREQYF. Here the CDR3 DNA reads TGTGCCAGCAGCCCTCACGGGAGGGCAGGGTACAGGGAGCAGTACTTC.

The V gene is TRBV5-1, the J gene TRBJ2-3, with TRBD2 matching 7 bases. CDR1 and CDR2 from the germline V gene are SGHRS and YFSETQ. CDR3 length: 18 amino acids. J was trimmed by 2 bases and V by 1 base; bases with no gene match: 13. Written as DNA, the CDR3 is TGCGCCAGCAGCTTGCTCCCACCCGCGGGGGTCGACACAGATACGCAGTATTTT. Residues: CASSLLPPAGVDTDTQYF. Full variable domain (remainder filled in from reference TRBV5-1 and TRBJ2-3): KAGVTQTPRYLIKTRGQQVTLSCSPISGHRSVSWYQQTPGQGLQFLFEYFSETQRNKGNFPGRFSGRQFSNSRSEMNVSTLELGDSALYLCASSLLPPAGVDTDTQYFGPGTRLTVL.

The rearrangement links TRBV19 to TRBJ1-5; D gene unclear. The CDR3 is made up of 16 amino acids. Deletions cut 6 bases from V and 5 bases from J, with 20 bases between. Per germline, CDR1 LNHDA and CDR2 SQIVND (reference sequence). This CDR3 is CASSPLGRGSYQPQHF. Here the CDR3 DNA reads TGTGCCAGTAGCCCTCTGGGGAGAGGGTCCTATCAGCCCCAGCATTTT. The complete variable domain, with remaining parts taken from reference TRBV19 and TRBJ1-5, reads DGGITQSPKYLFRKEGQNVTLSCEQNLNHDAMYWYRQDPGQGLRLIYYSQIVNDFQKGDIAEGYSVSREKKESFPLTVTSAQKNPTAFYLCASSPLGRGSYQPQHFGDGTRLSIL.

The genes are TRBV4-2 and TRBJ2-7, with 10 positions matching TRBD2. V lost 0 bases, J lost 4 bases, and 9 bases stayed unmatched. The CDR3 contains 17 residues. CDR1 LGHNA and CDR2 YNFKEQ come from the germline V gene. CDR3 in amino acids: CASSQEWNLAGAYEQYF. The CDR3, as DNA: TGTGCCAGCAGCCAAGAGTGGAATCTAGCGGGGGCATACGAGCAGTACTTC.

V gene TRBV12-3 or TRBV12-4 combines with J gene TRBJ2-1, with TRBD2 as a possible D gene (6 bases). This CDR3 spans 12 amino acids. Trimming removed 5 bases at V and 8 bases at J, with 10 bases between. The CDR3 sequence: CASSREVYEQFF. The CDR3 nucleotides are TGTGCCAGCAGTAGGGAGGTCTATGAGCAGTTCTTC.

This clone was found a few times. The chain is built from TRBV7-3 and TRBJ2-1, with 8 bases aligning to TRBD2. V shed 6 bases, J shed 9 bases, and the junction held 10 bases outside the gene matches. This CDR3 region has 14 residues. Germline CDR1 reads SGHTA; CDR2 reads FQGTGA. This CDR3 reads CASSKTGGPGEQFF. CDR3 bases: TGTGCCAGCAGTAAGACGGGGGGGCCTGGTGAGCAGTTCTTC.